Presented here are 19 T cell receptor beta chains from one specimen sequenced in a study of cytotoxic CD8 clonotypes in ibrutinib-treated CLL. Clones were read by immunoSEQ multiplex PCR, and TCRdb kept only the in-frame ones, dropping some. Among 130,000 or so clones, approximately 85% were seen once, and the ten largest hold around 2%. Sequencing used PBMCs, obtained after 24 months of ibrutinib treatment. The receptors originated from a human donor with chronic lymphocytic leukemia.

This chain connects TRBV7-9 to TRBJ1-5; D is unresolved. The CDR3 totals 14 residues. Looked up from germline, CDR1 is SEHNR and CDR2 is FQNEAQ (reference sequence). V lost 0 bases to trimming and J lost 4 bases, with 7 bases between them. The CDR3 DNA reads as TGTGCCAGCAGCTTAGCTGAGGGTAATCAGCCCCAGCATTTT. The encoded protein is CASSLAEGNQPQHF.

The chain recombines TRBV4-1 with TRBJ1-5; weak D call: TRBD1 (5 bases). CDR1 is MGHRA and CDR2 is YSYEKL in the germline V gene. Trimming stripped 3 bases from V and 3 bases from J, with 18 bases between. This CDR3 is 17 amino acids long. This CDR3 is CASSQTGVGTSNQPQHF. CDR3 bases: TGCGCCAGCAGCCAGACCGGGGTGGGGACTTCCAATCAGCCCCAGCATTTT.

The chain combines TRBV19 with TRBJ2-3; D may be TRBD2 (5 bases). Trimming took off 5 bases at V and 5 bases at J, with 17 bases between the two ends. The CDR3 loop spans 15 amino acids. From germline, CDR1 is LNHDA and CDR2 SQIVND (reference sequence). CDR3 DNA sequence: TGTGCCAGTAGTCGCGGGTGGACGGGATTAGATACGCAGTATTTT. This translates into CASSRGWTGLDTQYF.

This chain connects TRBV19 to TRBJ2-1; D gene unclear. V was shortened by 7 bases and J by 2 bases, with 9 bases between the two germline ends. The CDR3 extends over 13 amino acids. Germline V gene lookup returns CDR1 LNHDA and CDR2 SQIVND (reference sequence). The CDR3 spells CASMGPPYNEQFF. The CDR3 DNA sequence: TGTGCCAGTATGGGCCCCCCCTACAATGAGCAGTTCTTC.

The chain's CDR3 is CARKNCDYGYEQYF. The CDR3, as DNA: TGTGCCAGAAAAAACTGCGACTATGGTTACGAGCAGTACTTC. V usage is TRBV21-1 and J usage is TRBJ2-7; no DNA check was done on the table's D call, TRBD2. TRBV21-1 counts as a pseudogene. CDR3 size: 14 residues.

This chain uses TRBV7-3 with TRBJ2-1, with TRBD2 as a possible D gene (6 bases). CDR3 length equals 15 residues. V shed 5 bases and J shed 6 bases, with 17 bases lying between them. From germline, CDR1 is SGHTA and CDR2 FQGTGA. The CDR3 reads CASSRPSVSSNEQFF. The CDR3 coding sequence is TGTGCCAGCAGCCGTCCTAGCGTTAGTTCCAATGAGCAGTTCTTC.

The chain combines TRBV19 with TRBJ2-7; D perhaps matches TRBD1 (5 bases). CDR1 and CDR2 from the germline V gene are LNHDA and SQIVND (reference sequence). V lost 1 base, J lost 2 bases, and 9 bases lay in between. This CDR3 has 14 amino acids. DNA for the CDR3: TGTGCCAGTAGTATAGGAATGACAGCCTACGAGCAGTACTTC. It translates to CASSIGMTAYEQYF.

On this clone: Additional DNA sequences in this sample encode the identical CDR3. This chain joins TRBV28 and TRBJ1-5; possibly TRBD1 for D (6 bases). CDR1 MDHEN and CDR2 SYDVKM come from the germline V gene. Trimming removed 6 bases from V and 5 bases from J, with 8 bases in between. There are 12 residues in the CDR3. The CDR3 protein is CASRPGDQPQHF. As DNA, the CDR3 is TGTGCCAGCAGACCAGGGGATCAGCCCCAGCATTTT.

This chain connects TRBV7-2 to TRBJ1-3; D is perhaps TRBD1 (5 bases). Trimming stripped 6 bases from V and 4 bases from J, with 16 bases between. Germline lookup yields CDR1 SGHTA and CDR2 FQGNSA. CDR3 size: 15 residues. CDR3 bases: TGTGCCAGCAGTCTCAGGGCTATTAGAGGAAACACCATATATTTT. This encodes CASSLRAIRGNTIYF.

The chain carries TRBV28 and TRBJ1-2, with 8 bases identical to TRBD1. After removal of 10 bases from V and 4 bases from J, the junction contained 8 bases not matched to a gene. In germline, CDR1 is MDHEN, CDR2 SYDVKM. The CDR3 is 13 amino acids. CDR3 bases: TGTGCCATCCAGGACAGGGAGGCCTATGGCTACACCTTC. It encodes CAIQDREAYGYTF.

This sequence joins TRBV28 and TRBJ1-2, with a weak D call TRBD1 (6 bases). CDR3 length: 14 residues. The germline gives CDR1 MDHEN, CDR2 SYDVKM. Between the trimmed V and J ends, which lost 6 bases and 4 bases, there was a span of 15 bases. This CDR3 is CASRRGEGGYGYTF. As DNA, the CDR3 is TGTGCCAGCAGGCGTGGGGAGGGGGGCTATGGCTACACCTTC.

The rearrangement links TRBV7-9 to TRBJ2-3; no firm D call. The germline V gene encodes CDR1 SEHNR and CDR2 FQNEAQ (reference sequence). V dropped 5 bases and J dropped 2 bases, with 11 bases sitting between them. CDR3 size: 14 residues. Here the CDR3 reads CASSLLLATDTQYF. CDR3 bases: TGTGCCAGCAGCCTCCTTTTAGCCACAGATACGCAGTATTTT.

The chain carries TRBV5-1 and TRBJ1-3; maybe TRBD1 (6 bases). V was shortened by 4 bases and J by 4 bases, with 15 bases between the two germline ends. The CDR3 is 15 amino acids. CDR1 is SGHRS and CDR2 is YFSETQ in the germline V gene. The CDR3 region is CASSRSDRLGNTIYF. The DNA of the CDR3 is TGCGCCAGCAGCCGCAGCGACAGGCTGGGAAACACCATATATTTT.

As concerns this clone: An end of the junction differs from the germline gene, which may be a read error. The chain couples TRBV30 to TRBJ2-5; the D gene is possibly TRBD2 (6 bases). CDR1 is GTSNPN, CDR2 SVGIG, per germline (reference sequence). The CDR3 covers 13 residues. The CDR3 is CAWSVLWGRLPNF. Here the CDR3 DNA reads TGTGCCTGGAGTGTACTCTGGGGGAGGCTTCCGAACTTC.

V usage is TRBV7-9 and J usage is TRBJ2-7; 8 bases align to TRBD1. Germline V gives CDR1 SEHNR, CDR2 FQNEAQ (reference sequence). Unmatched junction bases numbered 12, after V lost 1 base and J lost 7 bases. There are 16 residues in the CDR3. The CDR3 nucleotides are TGTGCCAGCAGCTTAGGGACAGGGACGTCAATAGGGGAGCAGTACTTC. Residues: CASSLGTGTSIGEQYF.

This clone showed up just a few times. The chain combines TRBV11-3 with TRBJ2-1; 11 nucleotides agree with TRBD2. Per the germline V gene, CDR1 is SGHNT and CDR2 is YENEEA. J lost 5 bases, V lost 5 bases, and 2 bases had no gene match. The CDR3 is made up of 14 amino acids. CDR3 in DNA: TGTGCCAGCAGCCCTAGCGGGAGGAACAATGAGCAGTTCTTC. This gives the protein CASSPSGRNNEQFF.

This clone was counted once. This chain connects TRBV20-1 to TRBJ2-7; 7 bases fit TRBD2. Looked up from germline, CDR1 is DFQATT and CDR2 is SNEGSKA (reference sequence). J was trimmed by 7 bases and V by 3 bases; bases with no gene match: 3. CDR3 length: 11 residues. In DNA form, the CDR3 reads TGCAGTGCTAGGGGGGAGGGGGAGCAGTACTTC. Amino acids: CSARGEGEQYF.

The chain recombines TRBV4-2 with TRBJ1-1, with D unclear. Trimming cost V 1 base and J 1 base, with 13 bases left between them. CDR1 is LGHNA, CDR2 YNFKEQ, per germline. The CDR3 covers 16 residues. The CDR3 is CASSQAPRRGNTEAFF. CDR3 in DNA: TGTGCCAGCAGCCAAGCCCCCAGGAGAGGGAACACTGAAGCTTTCTTT.

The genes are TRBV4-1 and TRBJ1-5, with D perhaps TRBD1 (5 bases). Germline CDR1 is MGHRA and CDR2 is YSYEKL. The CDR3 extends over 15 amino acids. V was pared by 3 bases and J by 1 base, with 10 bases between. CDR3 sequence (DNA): TGCGCCAGCAGCCACCCCCGACAGAGCAATCAGCCCCAGCATTTT. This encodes CASSHPRQSNQPQHF.